This passage covers 8 T cell receptor beta chains from one sample sequenced in a study of CD4 T cells in lung cancer. Method: immunoSEQ multiplex PCR; TCRdb's copy keeps in-frame clones and lacks some. The sample has about 4,400 clones; 74% are singletons. The specimen sequenced was lung tumor tissue. The receptors stem from a man in his 60s with non-small cell lung cancer.

This clone was observed a few times. The genes are TRBV10-1 and TRBJ2-1; 9 nucleotides align to TRBD2. V lost 2 bases and J lost 0; bases outside the gene matches: 2. The CDR3 runs 16 residues. In germline, CDR1 is WNHNN, CDR2 SYGVQD (reference sequence). The DNA of the CDR3 is TGCGCCAGCAGTGAGAGTAGCGGGAGCTCCTACAATGAGCAGTTCTTC. Residues: CASSESSGSSYNEQFF.

The chain uses TRBV27 and TRBJ2-2, with no clear D. V was shortened by 5 bases and J by 0 bases, with 13 bases between the two germline ends. Germline loops: CDR1 MNHEY, CDR2 SMNVEV (reference sequence). The CDR3 has 16 residues. Here the CDR3 reads CASSRKPGANTGELFF. The CDR3 bases are TGTGCCAGCAGTAGAAAACCCGGAGCGAACACCGGGGAGCTGTTTTTT.

The chain joins TRBV5-4 to TRBJ2-5; TRBD1 matches at 8 bases. This CDR3 is built from 14 residues. Germline V gene sequence: CDR1 SGHNT, CDR2 YYREEE (reference sequence). V shed 3 bases, J shed 2 bases, and the junction held 3 bases outside the gene matches. The CDR3 DNA reads as TGTGCCAGCAGCTCGACAGGGGTGCAAGAGACCCAGTACTTC. It specifies CASSSTGVQETQYF.

The gene calls are TRBV6-1 and TRBJ1-1; 9 bases line up with TRBD1. Germline V CDR1 and CDR2: MNHNS, SASEGT. The trim removed 2 bases at V and 7 bases at J, leaving 2 bases unmatched. This CDR3 spans 13 amino acids. The CDR3 region has the DNA TGTGCCAGCAGTGAAATGACAGGGGGTGAAGCTTTCTTT. Protein product: CASSEMTGGEAFF.

This sequence joins TRBV6-1 and TRBJ1-2; 10 bases map to TRBD1. V was clipped by 7 bases and J by 7 bases; unmatched bases: 9. Germline assignment: CDR1 MNHNS and CDR2 SASEGT. The CDR3 has 14 amino acids. The CDR3 bases are TGTGCCAGCATCTTAGCGACAGGGGGCGGTGGCTACACCTTC. Encoded protein: CASILATGGGGYTF.

This clone appeared a few times. The chain carries TRBV7-9 and TRBJ1-1; 7 nucleotides line up with TRBD1. CDR3 length equals 14 residues. With 1 base clipped from V and 10 bases from J, the junction kept 9 bases outside the gene matches. Germline V gene lookup returns CDR1 SEHNR and CDR2 FQNEAQ (reference sequence). This chain's CDR3 is CASSLGQGSGGAFF. In nucleotides, the CDR3 is TGTGCCAGCAGCTTAGGACAGGGCTCAGGGGGAGCTTTCTTT.

The chain recombines TRBV27 with TRBJ1-1; a possible D gene is TRBD1 (5 bases). V lost 7 bases and J 0 bases, leaving 24 bases between the germline ends. CDR3 length equals 18 residues. The germline V gene encodes CDR1 MNHEY and CDR2 SMNVEV (reference sequence). The CDR3 DNA reads TGTGCCAGCACCGCCCGTTCCGCAGCGGGGACCATGAACACTGAAGCTTTCTTT. It codes for CASTARSAAGTMNTEAFF.

This clone appeared a single time. A read error may account for a junction end that differs from germline. The sample has other DNA sequences that encode this CDR3 too. The CDR3 DNA sequence: TGCGCCAGCAGCCGGAAAGGCGGACAGGGCAACTATGGCTACACCTTC. Amino acids: CASSRKGGQGNYGYTF. The chain combines TRBV5-8 with TRBJ1-2; 8 bases are a match to TRBD1. CDR3 size: 16 residues. The V gene's germline CDR1 is SGHTS and CDR2 YDEGEE. Full variable domain (remainder filled in from reference TRBV5-8 and TRBJ1-2): EAGVTQSPTHLIKTRGQQATLRCSPISGHTSVYWYQQALGLGLQFLLWYDEGEERNRGNFPPRFSGRQFPNYSSELNVNALELEDSALYLCASSRKGGQGNYGYTFGSGTRLTVV.